These 26 T cell receptor beta chains were all obtained from the same sample, sequenced in a study of OX40 agonist ivuxolimab in advanced cancers. Libraries were prepared through the immunoSEQ multiplex PCR assay. TCRdb stores this immuneACCESS table with in-frame sequences only. Part of the clones is absent; in the studies checked, under half of the shortfall reflects unresolved V genes, and no reason is known for the rest. Across this sample there are roughly 66,000 clones, with approximately 80% seen only once. The top ten constitute 0.7% of the sample. The sample in question was CD4+ or CD8+ T cells sorted from blood, obtained in a trial of the OX40 agonist ivuxolimab. The receptors were sampled from an adult with an advanced solid tumor such as melanoma, head and neck, liver or kidney cancer.

The chain combines TRBV6-1 with TRBJ1-5; D call uncertain. The CDR3 has 13 residues. V was clipped by 6 bases and J by 0 bases, with 6 bases between them. Germline V lookup: CDR1 MNHNS, CDR2 SASEGT. DNA of the CDR3: TGTGCCAGCAGACCATATAGCAATCAGCCCCAGCATTTT. It specifies CASRPYSNQPQHF.

The V and J genes are TRBV5-4 and TRBJ2-1, with 16 bases identical to TRBD2. Germline CDR1 SGHNT, CDR2 YYREEE (reference sequence). J lost 7 bases, V lost 3 bases, and 7 bases had no gene match. The CDR3 consists of 17 residues. CDR3 residues: CASSSGTSGRARNEQFF. CDR3 bases: TGTGCCAGCAGCTCCGGGACTAGCGGGAGGGCACGGAATGAGCAGTTCTTC.

The count of this clone is one. The chain has TRBV7-9 and TRBJ1-5; D is undetermined. The germline gives CDR1 SEHNR, CDR2 FQNEAQ (reference sequence). The V gene lost 4 bases and the J gene lost 9 bases, with 10 bases spanning the gap. The CDR3 is 12 amino acids. The CDR3 coding sequence is TGTGCCAGCAGCTATGATATGGGGCCCCAGCATTTT. Its translation: CASSYDMGPQHF. Full variable domain (remainder filled in from reference TRBV7-9 and TRBJ1-5): DTGVSQNPRHKITKRGQNVTFRCDPISEHNRLYWYRQTLGQGPEFLTYFQNEAQLEKSRLLSDRFSAERPKGSFSTLEIQRTEQGDSAMYLCASSYDMGPQHFGDGTRLSIL.

The rearrangement joins TRBV5-1 to TRBJ2-1, with 11 bases lining up with TRBD1. Per the germline V gene, CDR1 is SGHRS and CDR2 is YFSETQ. Unmatched junction bases numbered 8, after V lost 2 bases and J lost 4 bases. The CDR3 loop spans 17 amino acids. CDR3 in DNA: TGCGCCAGCAGCTTCTCCCCCGGGACAGGGGGTTACAATGAGCAGTTCTTC. As protein: CASSFSPGTGGYNEQFF.

The genes are TRBV7-6 and TRBJ2-5; 11 bases agree with TRBD2. This CDR3 has 15 amino acids. V trimming: 6 bases; J trimming: 5 bases; junction bases outside the gene matches: 8. In germline, CDR1 is SGHVS, CDR2 FNYEAQ. The CDR3: CASSPLAGGIETQYF. The CDR3 DNA sequence: TGTGCCAGCAGTCCTTTAGCGGGGGGGATTGAGACCCAGTACTTC.

This rearrangement joins TRBV6-1 to TRBJ2-7; D is unresolved. CDR1 and CDR2 from the germline V gene are MNHNS and SASEGT. The CDR3 extends over 13 amino acids. V dropped 4 bases and J dropped 0 bases, with 7 bases sitting between them. The CDR3 spells CASSVASSYEQYF. DNA for the CDR3: TGTGCCAGCAGTGTGGCAAGCTCCTACGAGCAGTACTTC.

This CDR3 reads CASSDDQPQHF. CDR3 nucleotides: TGTGCCAGCAGTGACGATCAGCCCCAGCATTTT. J is TRBJ1-5 and V is TRBV6-1; D not resolved. With 3 bases removed from V and 5 bases from J, the gap between germline ends came to 2 bases. From germline, CDR1 is MNHNS and CDR2 SASEGT. The CDR3 loop spans 11 amino acids.

V is TRBV27 and J is TRBJ2-7; 8 nucleotides agree with TRBD2. Germline assignment: CDR1 MNHEY and CDR2 SMNVEV (reference sequence). The CDR3 is 20 amino acids. The V and J ends lost 4 bases and 6 bases, in that order; junction bases with no gene match: 26. The CDR3 bases are TGTGCCAGCAGTTGGGGCAGGGTAGCGGGATTGGGATTTCGTTCGAGCGAGCAGTACTTC. Amino acid sequence: CASSWGRVAGLGFRSSEQYF.

This sequence joins TRBV25-1 and TRBJ2-3; the match to TRBD1 covers 11 bases. Germline assignment: CDR1 MGHDK and CDR2 SYGVNS. The ends lost 9 bases at V and 3 bases at J; junction bases unmatched: 8. The CDR3 sequence is 15 residues long. CDR3 bases: TGTGCCAGTGAGCCGGGACAGGGGGGGACAGATACGCAGTATTTT. Its translation is CASEPGQGGTDTQYF.

The rearrangement uses TRBV10-3 and TRBJ2-7, with D perhaps matching TRBD1 (6 bases). Germline V gives CDR1 ENHRY, CDR2 SYGVKD. This CDR3 region has 12 residues. Between the trimmed V and J ends, which lost 10 bases and 3 bases, there was a span of 13 bases. CDR3 residues: CATSGTLYEQYF. CDR3 sequence (DNA): TGTGCCACCTCCGGGACACTCTACGAGCAGTACTTC.

Only one count was recorded for this clone. V is TRBV18 and J is TRBJ2-1; the match to TRBD2 covers 13 bases. Trimming cost V 4 bases and J 2 bases; bases outside gene matches: 2. CDR1 is KGHSH, CDR2 LQKENI, per germline. The CDR3 contains 16 residues. The CDR3 spells CASSQGLAGPYNEQFF. Written as DNA, the CDR3 is TGTGCCAGCTCACAGGGACTAGCGGGGCCCTACAATGAGCAGTTCTTC. Full variable domain (remainder filled in from reference TRBV18 and TRBJ2-1): NAGVMQNPRHLVRRRGQEARLRCSPMKGHSHVYWYRQLPEEGLKFMVYLQKENIIDESGMPKERFSAEFPKEGPSILRIQQVVRGDSAAYFCASSQGLAGPYNEQFFGPGTRLTVL.

In its sample, this clone was seen a few times. The chain uses TRBV10-1 and TRBJ2-5; 10 nucleotides match TRBD2. V was clipped by 5 bases and J by 1 base; unmatched bases: 7. CDR1 is WNHNN, CDR2 SYGVQD, per germline (reference sequence). The CDR3 is 16 residues long. This CDR3 reads CASSSGSGGPQETQYF. In DNA form, the CDR3 reads TGCGCCAGCAGTTCGGGTAGCGGGGGGCCCCAAGAGACCCAGTACTTC.

The chain carries TRBV6-1 and TRBJ2-7; D call uncertain. V dropped 0 bases and J dropped 0 bases, with 3 bases sitting between them. The CDR3 has 13 residues. Germline values: CDR1 MNHNS, CDR2 SASEGT. The CDR3 coding sequence is TGTGCCAGCAGTGAAGCCTACTCCTACGAGCAGTACTTC. This encodes CASSEAYSYEQYF.

J is TRBJ2-7 and V is TRBV27, with 7 positions matching TRBD1. Losses at the gene ends were 4 bases for V and 2 bases for J; bases not matched to a gene: 8. The CDR3 has 15 amino acids. Germline V gene sequence: CDR1 MNHEY, CDR2 SMNVEV (reference sequence). In nucleotides, the CDR3 is TGTGCCAGCAGTTCTGCCGGACAGGCAACCTACGAGCAGTACTTC. It specifies CASSSAGQATYEQYF.

This clone was found a few times. This chain links TRBV2 with TRBJ1-5, with D possibly being TRBD1 (5 bases). The V end lost 8 bases, the J end lost 9 bases, and 20 bases lay between the germline ends. The CDR3 has 14 residues. The V gene's germline CDR1 is SNHLY and CDR2 FYNNEI. CDR3 DNA: TGTGCCAGCGGGAGTACAGGCCTGCATCGGCCCCAGCATTTT. It is translated as CASGSTGLHRPQHF. Full variable domain (remainder filled in from reference TRBV2 and TRBJ1-5): EPEVTQTPSHQVTQMGQEVILRCVPISNHLYFYWYRQILGQKVEFLVSFYNNEISEKSEIFDDQFSVERPDGSNFTLKIRSTKLEDSAMYFCASGSTGLHRPQHFGDGTRLSIL.

The V and J genes are TRBV7-9 and TRBJ2-3; D is unclear. V was shortened by 5 bases and J by 0 bases, with 9 bases between the two germline ends. CDR1 SEHNR and CDR2 FQNEAQ come from the germline V gene (reference sequence). The CDR3 is made up of 14 amino acids. The CDR3 protein is CASSERQSTDTQYF. The CDR3 DNA reads TGTGCCAGCAGCGAGCGTCAAAGCACAGATACGCAGTATTTT. The whole variable domain, remainder taken from reference TRBV7-9 and TRBJ2-3, is DTGVSQNPRHKITKRGQNVTFRCDPISEHNRLYWYRQTLGQGPEFLTYFQNEAQLEKSRLLSDRFSAERPKGSFSTLEIQRTEQGDSAMYLCASSERQSTDTQYFGPGTRLTVL.

The V gene is TRBV6-5, the J gene TRBJ1-4; D is possibly TRBD1 (5 bases). This CDR3 spans 14 amino acids. The V gene's germline CDR1 is MNHEY and CDR2 SVGAGI. The V gene lost 6 bases and the J gene lost 14 bases, with 22 bases spanning the gap. The CDR3 DNA follows: TGTGCCAGCAGCCCACAGGCGCAGCGGGAATTCCTGTTTTTT. This codes for CASSPQAQREFLFF.

The chain joins TRBV21-1 to TRBJ2-1; the D segment call TRBD2 is taken from the table without a DNA check. TRBV21-1 is labeled a pseudogene. CDR3 length: 18 amino acids. The CDR3 sequence is CASRPGLAGVSSYNEQFF. The CDR3, as DNA: TGTGCCAGCAGGCCGGGACTAGCGGGGGTAAGCTCCTACAATGAGCAGTTCTTC.

DNA of the CDR3: TGTGCCAGCAGCTGGACAGGGGGCACTGAAGCTTTCTTT. Amino acids: CASSWTGGTEAFF. The rearrangement links TRBV5-5 to TRBJ1-1; TRBD1 agrees at 10 bases. Unmatched junction bases numbered 0, after V lost 3 bases and J lost 4 bases. CDR1 SGHKS and CDR2 YYEKEE come from the germline V gene (reference sequence). CDR3 length: 13 amino acids.

V is TRBV28 and J is TRBJ2-7; possibly TRBD2 for D (6 bases). Germline V CDR1 and CDR2: MDHEN, SYDVKM. The CDR3 runs to 14 residues. V shed 4 bases and J shed 4 bases, with 14 bases lying between them. CDR3 DNA sequence: TGTGCCAGCAGTTCCCCGGGGGTAAGGTACGAGCAGTACTTC. Protein product: CASSSPGVRYEQYF.

V and J are TRBV18 and TRBJ2-7; 8 bases line up with TRBD2. CDR1 KGHSH and CDR2 LQKENI come from the germline V gene. The CDR3 totals 15 residues. With V trimmed by 4 bases and J by 7 bases, 12 bases remained unmatched. The CDR3 loop is CASSLKEASGGEQYF. The DNA for the CDR3 is TGTGCCAGCTCACTAAAAGAGGCGAGCGGGGGAGAGCAGTACTTC.

This rearrangement joins TRBV19 to TRBJ2-7; D call uncertain. Between the trimmed V and J ends, which lost 2 bases and 2 bases, there was a span of 13 bases. Germline CDR1 LNHDA, CDR2 SQIVND (reference sequence). CDR3 length: 15 residues. CDR3 in amino acids: CASSISWQATYEQYF. The CDR3 region has the DNA TGTGCCAGTAGTATATCGTGGCAGGCTACCTACGAGCAGTACTTC.

The chain employs TRBV20-1 and TRBJ2-7, with D uncertain. The ends were cut back, 6 bases at V and 5 bases at J, with 11 bases in the middle. This CDR3 has 11 residues. Germline CDR1 is DFQATT and CDR2 is SNEGSKA (reference sequence). The CDR3 protein is CSAPDWDEQYF. CDR3 nucleotides: TGCAGTGCGCCTGACTGGGACGAGCAGTACTTC.

This rearrangement joins TRBV6-1 to TRBJ2-7; 8 positions match TRBD2. The CDR3 is 14 amino acids. Unmatched junction bases numbered 7, after V lost 7 bases and J lost 2 bases. The germline V gene encodes CDR1 MNHNS and CDR2 SASEGT. The CDR3 spells CASIGSLAAYEQYF. The CDR3 coding sequence is TGTGCCAGCATAGGTTCACTAGCGGCCTACGAGCAGTACTTC.

The chain has TRBV5-1 and TRBJ2-7; TRBD1 might be the D (6 bases). Deletions cut 4 bases from V and 4 bases from J, with 9 bases between. Germline V gene lookup returns CDR1 SGHRS and CDR2 YFSETQ. This CDR3 is 12 amino acids long. CDR3 sequence (DNA): TGCGCCAGCAGCCTACAGGGTTACGAGCAGTACTTC. It translates to CASSLQGYEQYF.

This clone has a handful of counts. The rearrangement uses TRBV27 and TRBJ2-1, with D tentatively TRBD1 or TRBD2 (6 bases each). This CDR3 comprises 15 residues. Germline V CDR1 and CDR2: MNHEY, SMNVEV (reference sequence). Trimming pared 1 base from V and 5 bases from J, leaving 12 bases between. The CDR3 loop reads CASSLFGGPNNEQFF. CDR3 nucleotide sequence: TGTGCCAGCAGTTTATTCGGGGGCCCGAACAATGAGCAGTTCTTC.